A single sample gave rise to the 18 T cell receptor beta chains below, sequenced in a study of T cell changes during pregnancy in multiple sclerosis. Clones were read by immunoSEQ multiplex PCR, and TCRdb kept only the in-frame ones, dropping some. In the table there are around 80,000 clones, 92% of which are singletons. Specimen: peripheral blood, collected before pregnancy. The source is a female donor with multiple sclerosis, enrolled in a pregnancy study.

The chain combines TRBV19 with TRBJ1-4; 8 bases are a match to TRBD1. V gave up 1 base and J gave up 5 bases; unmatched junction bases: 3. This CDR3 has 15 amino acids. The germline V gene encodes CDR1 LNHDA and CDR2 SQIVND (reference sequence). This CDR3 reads CASSIGTGGNEKLFF. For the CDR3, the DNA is TGTGCCAGTAGTATAGGTACAGGGGGAAATGAAAAACTGTTTTTT.

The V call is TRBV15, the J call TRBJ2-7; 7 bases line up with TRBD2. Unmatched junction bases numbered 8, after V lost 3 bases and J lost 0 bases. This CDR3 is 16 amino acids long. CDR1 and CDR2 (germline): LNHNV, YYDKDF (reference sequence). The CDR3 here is CATSRGTSASSYEQYF. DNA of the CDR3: TGTGCCACCAGCAGGGGAACTAGCGCCAGCTCCTACGAGCAGTACTTC.

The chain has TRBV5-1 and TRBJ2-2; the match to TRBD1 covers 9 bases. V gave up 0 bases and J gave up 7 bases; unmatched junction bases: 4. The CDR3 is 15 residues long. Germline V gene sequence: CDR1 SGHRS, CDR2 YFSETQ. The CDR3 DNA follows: TGCGCCAGCAGCTTGGAGGGACAGGGTATCGGGGAGCTGTTTTTT. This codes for CASSLEGQGIGELFF.

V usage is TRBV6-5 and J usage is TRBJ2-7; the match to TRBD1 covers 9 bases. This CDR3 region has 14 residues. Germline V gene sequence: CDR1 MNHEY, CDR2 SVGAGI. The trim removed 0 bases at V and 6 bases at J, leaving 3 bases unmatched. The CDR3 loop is CASSYSGTGTEQYF. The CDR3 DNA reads TGTGCCAGCAGTTACTCCGGGACAGGGACCGAGCAGTACTTC.

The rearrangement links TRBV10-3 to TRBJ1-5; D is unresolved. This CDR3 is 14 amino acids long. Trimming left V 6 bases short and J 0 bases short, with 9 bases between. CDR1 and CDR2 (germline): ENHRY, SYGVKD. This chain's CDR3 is CAISSSVSNQPQHF. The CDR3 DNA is TGTGCCATCAGCTCATCGGTTAGCAATCAGCCCCAGCATTTT.

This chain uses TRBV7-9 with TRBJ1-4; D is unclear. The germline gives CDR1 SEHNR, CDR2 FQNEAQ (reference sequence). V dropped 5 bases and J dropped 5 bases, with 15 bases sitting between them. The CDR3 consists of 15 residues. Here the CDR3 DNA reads TGTGCCAGCAGCCGCAGCTTGGCGAGGAATGAAAAACTGTTTTTT. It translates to CASSRSLARNEKLFF.

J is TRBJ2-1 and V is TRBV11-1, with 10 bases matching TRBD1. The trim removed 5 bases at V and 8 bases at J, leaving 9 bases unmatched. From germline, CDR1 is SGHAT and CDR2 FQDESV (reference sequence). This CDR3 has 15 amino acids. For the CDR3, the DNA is TGTGCCAGCAGCCGGGACAGGGGAGTCCTGGATGAGCAGTTCTTC. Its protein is CASSRDRGVLDEQFF. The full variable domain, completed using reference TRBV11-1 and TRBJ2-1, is EAEVAQSPRYKITEKSQAVAFWCDPISGHATLYWYRQILGQGPELLVQFQDESVVDDSQLPKDRFSAERLKGVDSTLKIQPAELGDSAMYLCASSRDRGVLDEQFFGPGTRLTVL.

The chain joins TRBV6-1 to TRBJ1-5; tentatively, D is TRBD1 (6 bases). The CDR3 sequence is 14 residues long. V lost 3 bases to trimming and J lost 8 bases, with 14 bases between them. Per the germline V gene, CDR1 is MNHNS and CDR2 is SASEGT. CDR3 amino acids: CASSDPTGSEPQHF. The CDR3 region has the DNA TGTGCCAGCAGTGACCCGACAGGCAGTGAGCCCCAGCATTTT.

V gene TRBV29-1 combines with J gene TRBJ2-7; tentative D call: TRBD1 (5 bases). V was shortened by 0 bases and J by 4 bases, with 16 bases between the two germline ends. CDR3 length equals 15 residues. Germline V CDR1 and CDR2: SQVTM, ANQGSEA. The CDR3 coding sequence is TGCAGCGTTGAAGATCAGGCAGGGTTAGGTTACGAGCAGTACTTC. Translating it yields CSVEDQAGLGYEQYF.

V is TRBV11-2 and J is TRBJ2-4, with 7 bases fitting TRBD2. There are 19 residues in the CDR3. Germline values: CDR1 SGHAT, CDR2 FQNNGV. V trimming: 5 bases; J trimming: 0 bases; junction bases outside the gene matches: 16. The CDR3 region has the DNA TGTGCCAGCAGCCCCGGACTAGTCGGAGAGCTTTTAGCCAAAAACATTCAGTACTTC. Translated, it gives CASSPGLVGELLAKNIQYF.

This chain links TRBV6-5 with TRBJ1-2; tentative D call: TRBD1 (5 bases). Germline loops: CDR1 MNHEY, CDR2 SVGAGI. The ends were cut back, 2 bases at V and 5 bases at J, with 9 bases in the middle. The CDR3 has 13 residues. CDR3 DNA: TGTGCCAGCAGTTACCAACAGGCTTATGGCTACACCTTC. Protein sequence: CASSYQQAYGYTF.

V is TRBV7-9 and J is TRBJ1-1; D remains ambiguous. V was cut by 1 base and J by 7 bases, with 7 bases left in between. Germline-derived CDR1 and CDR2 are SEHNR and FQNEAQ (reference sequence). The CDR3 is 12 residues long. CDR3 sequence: CASSLDESEAFF. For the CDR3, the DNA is TGTGCCAGCAGCTTAGACGAGAGTGAAGCTTTCTTT.

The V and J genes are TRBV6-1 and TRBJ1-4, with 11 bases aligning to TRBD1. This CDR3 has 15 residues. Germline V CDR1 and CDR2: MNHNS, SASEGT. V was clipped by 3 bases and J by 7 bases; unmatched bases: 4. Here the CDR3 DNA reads TGTGCCAGCAGTGAGTGGGACAGGGGGAGTGAAAAACTGTTTTTT. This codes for CASSEWDRGSEKLFF.

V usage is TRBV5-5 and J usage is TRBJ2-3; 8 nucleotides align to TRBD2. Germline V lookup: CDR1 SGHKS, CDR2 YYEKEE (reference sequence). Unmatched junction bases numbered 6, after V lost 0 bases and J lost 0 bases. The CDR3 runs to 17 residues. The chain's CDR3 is CASSLAPASGSTDTQYF. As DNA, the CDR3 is TGTGCCAGCAGCTTGGCCCCCGCTAGCGGGAGCACAGATACGCAGTATTTT. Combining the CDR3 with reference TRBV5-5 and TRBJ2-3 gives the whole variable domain DAGVTQSPTHLIKTRGQQVTLRCSPISGHKSVSWYQQVLGQGPQFIFQYYEKEERGRGNFPDRFSARQFPNYSSELNVNALLLGDSALYLCASSLAPASGSTDTQYFGPGTRLTVL.

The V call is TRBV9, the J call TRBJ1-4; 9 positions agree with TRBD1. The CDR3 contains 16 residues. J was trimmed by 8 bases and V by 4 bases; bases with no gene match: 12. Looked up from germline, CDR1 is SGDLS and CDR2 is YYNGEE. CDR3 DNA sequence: TGTGCCAGCAGCCCGGGACAGGGTGGAGTTTTCGAAAAACTGTTTTTT. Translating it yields CASSPGQGGVFEKLFF. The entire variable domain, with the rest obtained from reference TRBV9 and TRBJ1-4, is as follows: DSGVTQTPKHLITATGQRVTLRCSPRSGDLSVYWYQQSLDQGLQFLIQYYNGEERAKGNILERFSAQQFPDLHSELNLSSLELGDSALYFCASSPGQGGVFEKLFFGSGTQLSVL.

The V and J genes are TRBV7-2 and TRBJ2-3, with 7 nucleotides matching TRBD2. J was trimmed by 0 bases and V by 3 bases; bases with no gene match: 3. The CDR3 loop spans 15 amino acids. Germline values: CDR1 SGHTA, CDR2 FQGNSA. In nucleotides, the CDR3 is TGTGCCAGCAGCTTTTGGCGGGGGAGCACAGATACGCAGTATTTT. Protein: CASSFWRGSTDTQYF.

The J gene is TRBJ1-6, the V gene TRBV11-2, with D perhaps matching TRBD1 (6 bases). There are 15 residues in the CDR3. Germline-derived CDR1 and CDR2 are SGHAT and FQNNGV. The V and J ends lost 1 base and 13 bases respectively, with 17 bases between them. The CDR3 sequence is CASSLGTGPAGPLHF. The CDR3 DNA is TGTGCCAGCAGCTTAGGAACAGGGCCAGCCGGGCCCCTCCACTTT.

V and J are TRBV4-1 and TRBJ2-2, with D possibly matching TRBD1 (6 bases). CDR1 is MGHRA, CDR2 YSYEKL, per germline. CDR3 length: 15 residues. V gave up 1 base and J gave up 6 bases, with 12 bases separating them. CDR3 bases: TGCGCCAGCAGCCAAGTTATGGGGACACCCGGGGAGCTGTTTTTT. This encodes CASSQVMGTPGELFF.